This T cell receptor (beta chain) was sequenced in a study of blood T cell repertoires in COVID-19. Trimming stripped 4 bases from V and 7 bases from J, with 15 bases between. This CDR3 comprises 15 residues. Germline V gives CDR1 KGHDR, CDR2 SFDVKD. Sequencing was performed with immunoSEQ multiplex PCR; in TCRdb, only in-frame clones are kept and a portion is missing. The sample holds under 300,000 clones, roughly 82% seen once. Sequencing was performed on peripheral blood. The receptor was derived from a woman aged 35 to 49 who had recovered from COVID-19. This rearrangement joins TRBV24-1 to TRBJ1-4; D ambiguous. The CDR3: CATSDPGLGGEKLFF. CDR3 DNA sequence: TGTGCCACCAGTGACCCCGGGTTGGGAGGTGAAAAACTGTTTTTT.